Listed here are 27 T cell receptor beta chains from one sample, sequenced in a study of blood T cell repertoires in COVID-19. Clones were sequenced by immunoSEQ multiplex PCR, and TCRdb holds only the in-frame ones, with some missing. The sample yields under 200,000 clones, around nine tenths seen once. The sequenced material came from peripheral blood. The origin of the receptors is a man between 65 and 85 years old with acute or convalescent COVID-19.

The chain combines TRBV29-1 with TRBJ2-7; D is unresolved. Germline values: CDR1 SQVTM, CDR2 ANQGSEA. This CDR3 comprises 13 residues. V lost 4 bases and J 0 bases, leaving 10 bases between the germline ends. CDR3 in DNA: TGCAGCGTTGCCATGGTCAGCTCCTACGAGCAGTACTTC. This codes for CSVAMVSSYEQYF.

This clone has a single count. The chain uses TRBV2 and TRBJ2-7; 14 bases agree with TRBD2. V shed 4 bases, J shed 0 bases, and the junction held 5 bases outside the gene matches. This CDR3 region has 17 residues. The germline V gene has CDR1 SNHLY and CDR2 FYNNEI. The CDR3 spells CASSGTSGGQSSYEQYF. The CDR3 DNA reads as TGTGCCAGCAGTGGGACTAGCGGGGGGCAGAGCTCCTACGAGCAGTACTTC.

Written as DNA, the CDR3 is TGTGCCAGCGCTCCCTTAGAGCAGGGGGGCGAAAAACTGTTTTTT. Protein product: CASAPLEQGGEKLFF. The V and J genes are TRBV27 and TRBJ1-4, with 7 nucleotides matching TRBD1. Germline V CDR1 and CDR2: MNHEY, SMNVEV (reference sequence). This CDR3 spans 15 amino acids. Trimming cost V 8 bases and J 8 bases; bases outside gene matches: 14.

The V and J genes are TRBV30 and TRBJ2-7; D is possibly TRBD1 (6 bases). Germline-derived CDR1 and CDR2 are GTSNPN and SVGIG (reference sequence). This CDR3 comprises 11 residues. Trimming cost V 2 bases and J 7 bases, with 9 bases left between them. For the CDR3, the DNA is TGTGCCTGGAGTCCAGGGGAAGAGCAGTACTTC. Its translation: CAWSPGEEQYF.

The chain employs TRBV7-2 and TRBJ2-7; D remains ambiguous. V was clipped by 1 base and J by 3 bases, with 10 bases between them. Germline assignment: CDR1 SGHTA and CDR2 FQGNSA. The CDR3 is 14 amino acids. The CDR3 DNA follows: TGTGCCAGCAGCTTAGGACAAGCTTTCTACGAGCAGTACTTC. It specifies CASSLGQAFYEQYF.

The chain links TRBV30 to TRBJ1-1, with unresolved D. The CDR3 covers 13 residues. Looked up from germline, CDR1 is GTSNPN and CDR2 is SVGIG (reference sequence). The ends were cut back, 5 bases at V and 4 bases at J, with 14 bases in the middle. The CDR3 reads CAWGLDEGTEAFF. The CDR3 coding sequence is TGTGCCTGGGGACTCGACGAGGGCACTGAAGCTTTCTTT.

This clone was seen a handful of times. V usage is TRBV19 and J usage is TRBJ1-5; possible D gene TRBD1, 6 bases. Germline values: CDR1 LNHDA, CDR2 SQIVND (reference sequence). Trimming took 6 bases from V and 6 from J, leaving 15 bases between them. The CDR3 sequence is 14 residues long. The CDR3 loop is CASSTGTGSQPQHF. The CDR3 DNA follows: TGTGCCAGTAGCACAGGGACGGGCAGTCAGCCCCAGCATTTT.

CDR3 bases: TGCGCCAGCAGCCAAAATCCAGGGGCTAGCAATCAGCCCCAGCATTTT. It translates to CASSQNPGASNQPQHF. This chain joins TRBV4-3 and TRBJ1-5; TRBD1 might be the D (6 bases). Germline lookup yields CDR1 LGHNA and CDR2 YSLEER. This CDR3 contains 16 residues. V was shortened by 2 bases and J by 0 bases, with 11 bases between the two germline ends.

V gene TRBV2 combines with J gene TRBJ2-7, with 7 bases identical to TRBD1. This CDR3 is 14 amino acids long. Germline CDR1 SNHLY, CDR2 FYNNEI. V shed 8 bases and J 6 bases; nucleotides not matched to a gene: 13. CDR3 nucleotides: TGTGCCAGCCTATTCTTAACAGGGGTCGGCGAGCAGTACTTC. Protein product: CASLFLTGVGEQYF.

This sequence joins TRBV11-3 and TRBJ2-3; a possible D gene is TRBD1 (8 bases). Germline V gene sequence: CDR1 SGHNT, CDR2 YENEEA. The V end lost 4 bases, the J end lost 8 bases, and 19 bases lay between the germline ends. The CDR3 runs 15 residues. The CDR3 DNA reads TGTGCCAGCAGCTCGACAGGGGAGGGGATCGGTACGCAGTATTTT. Translation gives CASSSTGEGIGTQYF.

The J gene is TRBJ2-7, the V gene TRBV5-5, with TRBD1 matching over 8 bases. CDR3 length equals 14 residues. Germline-derived CDR1 and CDR2 are SGHKS and YYEKEE (reference sequence). V lost 0 bases to trimming and J lost 4 bases; unmatched junction nucleotides: 3. The CDR3 region is CASSLATGGYEQYF. DNA of the CDR3: TGTGCCAGCAGCTTGGCAACAGGGGGGTACGAGCAGTACTTC.

CDR3 loop: CASSMDRGGTGELFF. CDR3 sequence (DNA): TGTGCCAGCAGTATGGACAGGGGGGGCACCGGGGAGCTGTTTTTT. The chain carries TRBV6-5 and TRBJ2-2, with TRBD1 matching over 10 bases. J was trimmed by 4 bases and V by 5 bases; bases with no gene match: 4. The CDR3 is 15 amino acids. Germline lookup yields CDR1 MNHEY and CDR2 SVGAGI.

The chain combines TRBV5-5 with TRBJ1-2; 8 bases align to TRBD1. V was clipped by 1 base and J by 4 bases; unmatched bases: 3. Germline V gene data show CDR1 as SGHKS and CDR2 as YYEKEE (reference sequence). The CDR3 is 14 residues long. The CDR3 DNA follows: TGTGCCAGCAGCTTGAGGACAGGGCTCTATGGCTACACCTTC. This sequence encodes CASSLRTGLYGYTF.

This clone was found a few times. This sequence joins TRBV4-3 and TRBJ2-2, with TRBD2 matching over 9 bases. Trimming removed 2 bases from V and 9 bases from J; junction bases left unmatched: 7. Germline V CDR1 and CDR2: LGHNA, YSLEER. The CDR3 contains 15 residues. Written as DNA, the CDR3 is TGCGCCAGCAGCCAACTTAGCGGGGGCGACAGGGAGCTGTTTTTT. Amino acids: CASSQLSGGDRELFF.

V is TRBV19 and J is TRBJ1-5; TRBD1 matches 8 bases. The CDR3 runs to 16 residues. Trimming took 5 bases from V and 5 from J; bases not matched to a gene: 11. Germline lookup yields CDR1 LNHDA and CDR2 SQIVND (reference sequence). This CDR3 reads CASSLKGAGGDQPQHF. As DNA, the CDR3 is TGTGCCAGTAGTCTCAAGGGGGCAGGGGGCGATCAGCCCCAGCATTTT. The full variable domain, in which reference TRBV19 and TRBJ1-5 provide the parts outside the CDR3, is DGGITQSPKYLFRKEGQNVTLSCEQNLNHDAMYWYRQDPGQGLRLIYYSQIVNDFQKGDIAEGYSVSREKKESFPLTVTSAQKNPTAFYLCASSLKGAGGDQPQHFGDGTRLSIL.

The V call is TRBV6-2 or TRBV6-3, the J call TRBJ2-5; D is possibly TRBD1 (5 bases). V was trimmed by 5 bases and J by 5 bases, leaving 9 bases between them. CDR3 length: 12 amino acids. CDR1 is MNHEY and CDR2 is SVGEGT in the germline V gene. Written as DNA, the CDR3 is TGTGCCAGCAGTATGCAGGGTGAGACCCAGTACTTC. Translated, it gives CASSMQGETQYF.

This clone was counted once. The chain has TRBV18 and TRBJ2-7, with 7 positions matching TRBD1. V trimming: 3 bases; J trimming: 4 bases; junction bases outside the gene matches: 9. CDR3 size: 15 residues. CDR1 and CDR2 from the germline V gene are KGHSH and LQKENI. The CDR3 bases are TGTGCCAGCTCACCGGCAGGACAGGCCCTATACGAGCAGTACTTC. Translation: CASSPAGQALYEQYF.

This clone showed up just a few times. The chain is built from TRBV5-4 and TRBJ1-4; maybe TRBD1 (6 bases). This CDR3 has 17 residues. The V gene lost 5 bases and the J gene lost 0 bases, with 17 bases spanning the gap. Germline-derived CDR1 and CDR2 are SGHNT and YYREEE (reference sequence). DNA of the CDR3: TGTGCCAGCAGTAAGGGGGGGAGTTCTGCAACTAATGAAAAACTGTTTTTT. Its protein is CASSKGGSSATNEKLFF.

The rearrangement joins TRBV9 to TRBJ1-6; maybe TRBD1 (5 bases). Germline CDR1 and CDR2: SGDLS and YYNGEE. The CDR3 is 15 amino acids. With 4 bases removed from V and 9 bases from J, the gap between germline ends came to 17 bases. CDR3 amino acids: CASSLLAGGGSPLHF. CDR3 nucleotide sequence: TGTGCCAGCAGCCTACTCGCGGGGGGGGGTTCACCCCTCCACTTT.

V is TRBV5-5 and J is TRBJ1-4; D remains unclear. This CDR3 contains 14 residues. Trimming removed 1 base from V and 3 bases from J, with 7 bases in between. Germline lookup yields CDR1 SGHKS and CDR2 YYEKEE (reference sequence). For the CDR3, the DNA is TGTGCCAGCAGCTTGAGAGGCTCTAATGAAAAACTGTTTTTT. Its protein is CASSLRGSNEKLFF.

This chain connects TRBV5-4 to TRBJ2-6; no clear D. V was clipped by 3 bases and J by 0 bases, with 7 bases between them. Germline CDR1 is SGHNT and CDR2 is YYREEE (reference sequence). CDR3 length equals 15 residues. CDR3 loop: CASSSPGSGANVLTF. CDR3 DNA: TGTGCCAGCAGCTCCCCGGGCTCTGGGGCCAACGTCCTGACTTTC.

The rearrangement joins TRBV2 to TRBJ2-1; a possible D gene is TRBD2 (5 bases). V lost 4 bases and J 0 bases, leaving 13 bases between the germline ends. Germline V gene sequence: CDR1 SNHLY, CDR2 FYNNEI. The CDR3 sequence is 16 residues long. The CDR3 here is CASSGRTASSYNEQFF. CDR3 nucleotides: TGTGCCAGCAGTGGGCGGACTGCGAGCTCCTACAATGAGCAGTTCTTC.

CDR3 DNA sequence: TGCAGCGTTGAGGTTATCGAGGCGGGAGGGGTAGATACGCAGTATTTT. Encoded protein: CSVEVIEAGGVDTQYF. J is TRBJ2-3 and V is TRBV29-1; TRBD2 agrees at 9 bases. V lost 3 bases to trimming and J lost 5 bases; unmatched junction nucleotides: 12. The germline V gene encodes CDR1 SQVTM and CDR2 ANQGSEA. The CDR3 length is 16 residues.

The chain has TRBV11-2 and TRBJ2-1; D perhaps matches TRBD2 (6 bases). Germline V gene data show CDR1 as SGHAT and CDR2 as FQNNGV. CDR3 length equals 12 residues. The V and J ends lost 5 bases and 4 bases respectively, with 6 bases between them. Here the CDR3 reads CASSRGYNEQFF. As DNA, the CDR3 is TGTGCCAGCAGCCGGGGGTACAATGAGCAGTTCTTC.

Of note for this clone: Germline is not matched at one junction end, which may reflect a read error. The chain recombines TRBV7-2 with TRBJ2-7; D is undetermined. The CDR3 runs 11 residues. Germline V gives CDR1 SGHTA, CDR2 FQGNSA. CDR3 sequence (DNA): TGTGCCAGCAGCTTATCCTTCGAGCAGTACTTC. Encoded protein: CASSLSFEQYF.

V and J are TRBV4-1 and TRBJ2-1; D is possibly TRBD2 (6 bases). In germline, CDR1 is MGHRA, CDR2 YSYEKL. The CDR3 is 13 amino acids. Trimming stripped 4 bases from V and 10 bases from J, with 14 bases between. CDR3 DNA sequence: TGCGCCAGCAGCCTAATTTTCGGGGGAGAGCAGTTCTTC. Translated: CASSLIFGGEQFF.

V usage is TRBV6-5 and J usage is TRBJ1-1; 7 bases fit TRBD1. The V segment lost 2 bases and the J segment 4 bases; nucleotides outside the gene matches: 7. CDR1 and CDR2 from the germline V gene are MNHEY and SVGAGI. The CDR3 is 15 amino acids. CDR3 sequence (DNA): TGTGCCAGCAGTTACCGCAGGACAGGACTCACTGAAGCTTTCTTT. It encodes CASSYRRTGLTEAFF.